This TCR beta chain was captured in a study of Ad26.COV2.S vaccination and SARS-CoV-2 variants. Clones were sequenced by immunoSEQ multiplex PCR, and TCRdb holds only the in-frame ones, with some missing. The repertoire holds some 370,000 clones, with roughly 80% as singletons. CDR3 size: 15 residues. CDR1 is MNHEY and CDR2 is SVGAGI in the germline V gene. Trimming removed 3 bases at V and 7 bases at J, with 16 bases between. Treatment indicated: 15 to 20 received Ad26.COV2.S at low or high dose, single or two shots; five or six received placebo; per-sample allocation not given. Samples analyzed were those drawn on day 63 after the first vaccine or placebo injection.

This chain links TRBV6-5 with TRBJ2-1, with a tentative D call TRBD2 (6 bases). The sample consisted of peripheral blood, taken in a trial of Ad26.COV2.S vaccine versus placebo. The receptor's source is a person aged 18-65 years who received the Ad26.COV2.S COVID-19 vaccine or a placebo. Here the CDR3 DNA reads TGTGCCAGCAGTTATGGGGCGGGGACCAGGAATGAGCAGTTCTTC. It translates to CASSYGAGTRNEQFF.